These 30 T cell receptor beta chains share one sample of origin, sequenced in a study of chemoradiotherapy in HPV16-positive cancers. The assay was immunoSEQ multiplex PCR, and TCRdb's table has in-frame clones only and misses some. The sample records around 16,000 clones, over 75% being singletons. Collection took place from a patient who underwent chemoradiotherapy. The origin of the receptors is a human donor with HPV-associated anogenital cancer.

The V and J genes are TRBV6-5 and TRBJ2-3; D ambiguous. The CDR3 is made up of 14 amino acids. The germline V and J ends were trimmed by 0 bases and 5 bases, with 9 bases remaining between them. Germline V CDR1 and CDR2: MNHEY, SVGAGI. CDR3 sequence reads: CASSYSIAQDTQYF. For the CDR3, the DNA is TGTGCCAGCAGTTACTCGATTGCCCAAGATACGCAGTATTTT.

Only one count was recorded for this clone. The chain employs TRBV29-1 and TRBJ2-5, with D maybe TRBD1 (6 bases). The germline V and J ends were trimmed by 4 bases and 4 bases, with 16 bases remaining between them. CDR3 length: 14 residues. CDR1 and CDR2 from the germline V gene are SQVTM and ANQGSEA. In DNA, the CDR3 is TGCAGCGTTGTTGGTCAGGGGCGTGGAGAGACCCAGTACTTC. Its translation is CSVVGQGRGETQYF.

The chain is built from TRBV5-6 and TRBJ1-4; D not certain. Trimming shortened V by 1 base and J by 0 bases, and 7 bases separated the two germline ends. Per germline, CDR1 SGHDT and CDR2 YYEEEE. CDR3 length equals 15 residues. The CDR3 DNA sequence: TGTGCCAGCAGCTTGATGGGAGCAACTAATGAAAAACTGTTTTTT. Translation gives CASSLMGATNEKLFF.

The chain is built from TRBV5-8 and TRBJ2-7; D call uncertain. V dropped 2 bases and J dropped 9 bases, with 18 bases sitting between them. CDR1 is SGHTS, CDR2 YDEGEE, per germline. The CDR3 runs 14 residues. DNA of the CDR3: TGTGCCAGCAGCTTAAGAACGCCGAACCGCCCGCAGTACTTC. It translates to CASSLRTPNRPQYF.

The V gene is TRBV7-2, the J gene TRBJ1-5; no clear D gene. The CDR3 runs to 13 residues. V lost 1 base to trimming and J lost 7 bases, with 8 bases between them. The germline gives CDR1 SGHTA, CDR2 FQGNSA. Written as DNA, the CDR3 is TGTGCCAGCAGCTTAGGGGGTCTCCAGCCCCAGCATTTT. Its translation is CASSLGGLQPQHF.

This chain joins TRBV27 and TRBJ2-3, with D tentatively TRBD1 or TRBD2 (6 bases each). The CDR3 is made up of 13 amino acids. Trimming took 5 bases from V and 9 from J, leaving 15 bases between them. CDR1 is MNHEY and CDR2 is SMNVEV in the germline V gene (reference sequence). CDR3 sequence (DNA): TGTGCCAGCAGTCGGCGGGACCAGGGGACGCAGTATTTT. Its protein product is CASSRRDQGTQYF.

The V call is TRBV5-6, the J call TRBJ1-1; TRBD1 might be the D (5 bases). The CDR3 is made up of 13 amino acids. V lost 0 bases to trimming and J lost 7 bases, with 10 bases between them. The germline V gene encodes CDR1 SGHDT and CDR2 YYEEEE. The CDR3 loop is CASSLGRGGEAFF. The DNA of the CDR3 is TGTGCCAGCAGCTTGGGTAGGGGCGGTGAAGCTTTCTTT.

The chain links TRBV6-5 to TRBJ2-7; no clear D. The CDR3 is made up of 14 amino acids. The germline CDR1 and CDR2 sequences are MNHEY and SVGAGI. V shed 4 bases and J shed 5 bases, with 15 bases lying between them. CDR3 sequence: CASSSGLRRHEQYF. As DNA, the CDR3 is TGTGCCAGCAGTTCCGGGCTACGACGCCACGAGCAGTACTTC.

V and J are TRBV6-6 and TRBJ1-2; D unclear. V shed 11 bases and J shed 1 base, with 8 bases lying between them. This CDR3 is built from 11 residues. CDR1 is MNHNY, CDR2 SVGAGI, per germline (reference sequence). CDR3 loop: CASKFNYGYTF. CDR3 DNA: TGTGCCTCAAAATTTAACTATGGCTACACCTTC.

The gene calls are TRBV9 and TRBJ2-1, with 9 bases aligning to TRBD2. Germline V lookup: CDR1 SGDLS, CDR2 YYNGEE. J was trimmed by 7 bases and V by 3 bases; bases with no gene match: 5. The CDR3 is 14 residues long. CDR3: CASSAGTSPNEQFF. CDR3 nucleotides: TGTGCCAGCAGCGCCGGGACTAGCCCTAATGAGCAGTTCTTC.

This clone was seen just once. This chain joins TRBV5-1 and TRBJ2-1; unclear D gene. Trimming shortened V by 2 bases and J by 2 bases, and 14 bases separated the two germline ends. The germline V gene encodes CDR1 SGHRS and CDR2 YFSETQ. The CDR3 contains 16 residues. This CDR3 reads CASSLEDRVTYNEQFF. As DNA, the CDR3 is TGCGCCAGCAGCTTAGAGGATAGGGTTACCTACAATGAGCAGTTCTTC.

This chain uses TRBV9 with TRBJ2-2; no definite D call. The CDR3 has 17 residues. The germline V gene encodes CDR1 SGDLS and CDR2 YYNGEE. V was shortened by 4 bases and J by 2 bases, with 18 bases between the two germline ends. CDR3 protein: CASSPQGGSRNTGELFF. Written as DNA, the CDR3 is TGTGCCAGCAGCCCTCAAGGCGGCAGCCGAAACACCGGGGAGCTGTTTTTT.

The V and J genes are TRBV5-1 and TRBJ2-2, with D perhaps given as TRBD1 or TRBD2 (5 bases each). The germline V gene encodes CDR1 SGHRS and CDR2 YFSETQ. The CDR3 contains 15 residues. V lost 5 bases, J lost 6 bases, and 17 bases lay in between. The CDR3 protein is CASRGNPLGPGELFF. CDR3 in DNA: TGCGCCAGCAGAGGTAACCCGTTGGGACCCGGGGAGCTGTTTTTT.

The V and J genes are TRBV5-4 and TRBJ2-1, with D perhaps matching TRBD1 or TRBD2 (5 bases each). V dropped 2 bases and J dropped 6 bases, with 18 bases sitting between them. The CDR3 spans 16 residues. Germline V gene sequence: CDR1 SGHNT, CDR2 YYREEE (reference sequence). CDR3 in DNA: TGTGCCAGCAGCTTACCCGGTATGTTGGGGGTCAATGAGCAGTTCTTC. Protein sequence: CASSLPGMLGVNEQFF.

This sequence joins TRBV4-2 and TRBJ2-3, with 8 bases fitting TRBD2. Germline V CDR1 and CDR2: LGHNA, YNFKEQ. The ends lost 5 bases at V and 1 base at J; junction bases unmatched: 5. CDR3 length equals 15 residues. The CDR3 region has the DNA TGTGCCAGCAGCTACGGACTAGCTGGCACAGATACGCAGTATTTT. Translation: CASSYGLAGTDTQYF.

In this sample, this clone turned up a few times. The chain carries TRBV7-2 and TRBJ2-1, with TRBD2 matching 14 bases. The CDR3 has 17 residues. Germline V lookup: CDR1 SGHTA, CDR2 FQGNSA. Trimming removed 5 bases from V and 6 bases from J; junction bases left unmatched: 9. The CDR3 here is CASSLQSTSGGANEQFF. The DNA of the CDR3 is TGTGCCAGCAGCCTACAATCGACTAGCGGGGGGGCCAATGAGCAGTTCTTC.

The genes are TRBV7-3 and TRBJ1-5; the D is unclear. Trimming removed 5 bases at V and 6 bases at J, with 11 bases between. In germline, CDR1 is SGHTA, CDR2 FQGTGA. The CDR3 runs to 13 residues. Written as DNA, the CDR3 is TGTGCCAGCAGCGAGGCGGAGGGTCAGCCCCAGCATTTT. Translation: CASSEAEGQPQHF.

The chain joins TRBV5-4 to TRBJ2-5; D is ambiguous. Between the trimmed V and J ends, which lost 3 bases and 2 bases, there was a span of 14 bases. CDR1 is SGHNT and CDR2 is YYREEE in the germline V gene (reference sequence). This CDR3 contains 15 residues. In nucleotides, the CDR3 is TGTGCCAGCAGCTCGCTACGGACGGTACAAGAGACCCAGTACTTC. Translated: CASSSLRTVQETQYF.

As DNA, the CDR3 is TGTGCCAGCAGTTCCGGACTAGCGGGGGGTCTGGGGGAGCAGTTCTTC. It yields the protein CASSSGLAGGLGEQFF. The chain employs TRBV27 and TRBJ2-1; 14 nucleotides match TRBD2. The V gene's germline CDR1 is MNHEY and CDR2 SMNVEV (reference sequence). The ends lost 4 bases at V and 10 bases at J; junction bases unmatched: 9. This CDR3 is built from 16 residues.

This chain links TRBV5-5 with TRBJ2-7; a possible D gene is TRBD1 (6 bases). The V and J ends lost 4 bases and 2 bases respectively, with 16 bases between them. The CDR3 consists of 15 residues. Per the germline V gene, CDR1 is SGHKS and CDR2 is YYEKEE (reference sequence). CDR3 DNA sequence: TGTGCCAGCAGCGCGTCCACAGGGATCCCCTACGAGCAGTACTTC. It translates to CASSASTGIPYEQYF.

This chain links TRBV11-3 with TRBJ1-1; tentative D call: TRBD1 (6 bases). Germline values: CDR1 SGHNT, CDR2 YENEEA. This CDR3 comprises 13 residues. V lost 5 bases to trimming and J lost 4 bases, with 11 bases between them. The CDR3 is CASSPYRATEAFF. The CDR3 coding sequence is TGTGCCAGCAGCCCGTACAGGGCCACTGAAGCTTTCTTT.

This clone was observed a handful of times. V gene TRBV11-3 combines with J gene TRBJ2-7; D is perhaps TRBD2 (5 bases). This CDR3 region has 14 residues. Between the trimmed V and J ends, which lost 4 bases and 1 base, there was a span of 11 bases. Germline V lookup: CDR1 SGHNT, CDR2 YENEEA. CDR3 sequence (DNA): TGTGCCAGCAGCTCGGACGGGGTTTCCTACGAGCAGTACTTC. It encodes CASSSDGVSYEQYF.

J is TRBJ1-1 and V is TRBV7-6; D ambiguous. The CDR3 loop spans 13 amino acids. Germline loops: CDR1 SGHVS, CDR2 FNYEAQ. Trimming took 5 bases from V and 4 from J, leaving 11 bases between them. CDR3 sequence reads: CASSASWGTEAFF. DNA of the CDR3: TGTGCCAGCAGCGCGTCATGGGGCACTGAAGCTTTCTTT.

The chain has TRBV4-3 and TRBJ2-1; D is perhaps TRBD1 (5 bases). The length of the CDR3 is 15 residues. V lost 0 bases and J 8 bases, leaving 14 bases between the germline ends. Germline lookup yields CDR1 LGHNA and CDR2 YSLEER. CDR3 nucleotides: TGCGCCAGCAGCCAAGATCGGATCGCAGGGCATGAGCAGTTCTTC. Translation: CASSQDRIAGHEQFF.

The rearrangement uses TRBV29-1 and TRBJ2-7, with 9 positions matching TRBD2. With 2 bases clipped from V and 0 bases from J, the junction kept 5 bases outside the gene matches. The CDR3 sequence is 15 residues long. Germline CDR1 SQVTM, CDR2 ANQGSEA. The DNA of the CDR3 is TGCAGCGTTGAACATAGCGGGGGAGACTCCTACGAGCAGTACTTC. Protein product: CSVEHSGGDSYEQYF.

The genes are TRBV5-6 and TRBJ2-2; D gene ambiguous. The CDR3 is made up of 15 amino acids. From germline, CDR1 is SGHDT and CDR2 YYEEEE. Trimming cost V 4 bases and J 6 bases, with 16 bases left between them. For the CDR3, the DNA is TGTGCCAGCAGCCCAGGAATGACACGACCCGGGGAGCTGTTTTTT. Its translation is CASSPGMTRPGELFF.

The chain uses TRBV30 and TRBJ2-3; 7 nucleotides align to TRBD1. With V trimmed by 2 bases and J by 1 base, 3 bases remained unmatched. The germline V gene has CDR1 GTSNPN and CDR2 SVGIG (reference sequence). This CDR3 is built from 14 residues. The CDR3 loop reads CAWSRGLGTDTQYF. The CDR3 bases are TGTGCCTGGAGTAGGGGGCTCGGCACAGATACGCAGTATTTT. Based on the CDR3 plus reference TRBV30 and TRBJ2-3, the full variable domain is SQTIHQWPATLVQPVGSPLSLECTVEGTSNPNLYWYRQAAGRGLQLLFYSVGIGQISSEVPQNLSASRPQDRQFILSSKKLLLSDSGFYLCAWSRGLGTDTQYFGPGTRLTVL.

This clone has a single count. V is TRBV4-3 and J is TRBJ2-1; no firm D call. The CDR3 consists of 15 residues. Deletions cut 0 bases from V and 0 bases from J, with 6 bases between. Germline CDR1 reads LGHNA; CDR2 reads YSLEER. CDR3 sequence reads: CASSQDSSSYNEQFF. The CDR3 nucleotides are TGCGCCAGCAGCCAAGATTCAAGCTCCTACAATGAGCAGTTCTTC.

V is TRBV13 and J is TRBJ2-7; no clear D gene. V lost 5 bases, J lost 2 bases, and 7 bases lay in between. The CDR3 is 12 amino acids. The germline gives CDR1 PRHDT, CDR2 FYEKMQ (reference sequence). The CDR3 loop is CASSIRAYEQYF. The CDR3, as DNA: TGTGCCAGCAGCATTAGGGCCTACGAGCAGTACTTC. Supplemented by reference TRBV13 and TRBJ2-7, the full variable domain reads AAGVIQSPRHLIKEKRETATLKCYPIPRHDTVYWYQQGPGQDPQFLISFYEKMQSDKGSIPDRFSAQQFSDYHSELNMSSLELGDSALYFCASSIRAYEQYFGPGTRLTVT.

The chain links TRBV7-9 to TRBJ1-5, with D perhaps TRBD1 (6 bases). Trimming cost V 5 bases and J 1 base, with 21 bases left between them. Germline CDR1 reads SEHNR; CDR2 reads FQNEAQ (reference sequence). There are 18 residues in the CDR3. This chain's CDR3 is CASSQGGRGGVSNQPQHF. As DNA, the CDR3 is TGTGCCAGCAGCCAGGGTGGCAGGGGAGGGGTAAGCAATCAGCCCCAGCATTTT.